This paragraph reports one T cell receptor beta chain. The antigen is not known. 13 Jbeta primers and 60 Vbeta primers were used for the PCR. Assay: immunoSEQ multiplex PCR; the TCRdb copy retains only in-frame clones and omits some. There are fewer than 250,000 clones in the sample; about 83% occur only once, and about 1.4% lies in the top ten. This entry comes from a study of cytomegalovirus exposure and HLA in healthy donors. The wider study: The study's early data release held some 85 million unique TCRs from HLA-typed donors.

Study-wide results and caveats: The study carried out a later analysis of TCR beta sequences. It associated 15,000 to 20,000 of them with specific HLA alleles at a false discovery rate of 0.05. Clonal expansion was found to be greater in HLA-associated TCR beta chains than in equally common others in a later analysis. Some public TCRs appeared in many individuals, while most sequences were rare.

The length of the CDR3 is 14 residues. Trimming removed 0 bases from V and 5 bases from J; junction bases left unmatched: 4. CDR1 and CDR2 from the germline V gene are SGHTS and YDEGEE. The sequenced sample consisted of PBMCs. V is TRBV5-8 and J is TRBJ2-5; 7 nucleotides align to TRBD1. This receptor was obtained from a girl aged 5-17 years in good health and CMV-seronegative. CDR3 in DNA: TGTGCCAGCAGCTTGGGACAGGGTCTCGAGACCCAGTACTTC. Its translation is CASSLGQGLETQYF.